This T cell receptor (beta chain) was found in a study of blood T cell repertoires in COVID-19. Study-level information: PBMCs, B-cell-depleted T cells, or T cells provided the cDNA or gDNA that made up the material.

TCRdb's table, derived via immunoSEQ multiplex PCR, lists solely in-frame clones and lacks some. The sample carries tens of thousands of clones, about 86% recorded once. Trimming at V came to 5 bases and at J to 2 bases, leaving 8 bases not matched to a gene. Germline loops: CDR1 SGHVS, CDR2 FNYEAQ. CDR3 length: 16 residues. Sequencing was done on a sample of peripheral blood. The V and J genes are TRBV7-6 and TRBJ1-5, with 8 bases aligning to TRBD1. This clonotype was sampled from a man aged 45-60 years with active COVID-19. DNA of the CDR3: TGTGCCAGCAGCCCGCGACAGGGGTCGGGCAATCAGCCCCAGCATTTT. The encoded protein is CASSPRQGSGNQPQHF.